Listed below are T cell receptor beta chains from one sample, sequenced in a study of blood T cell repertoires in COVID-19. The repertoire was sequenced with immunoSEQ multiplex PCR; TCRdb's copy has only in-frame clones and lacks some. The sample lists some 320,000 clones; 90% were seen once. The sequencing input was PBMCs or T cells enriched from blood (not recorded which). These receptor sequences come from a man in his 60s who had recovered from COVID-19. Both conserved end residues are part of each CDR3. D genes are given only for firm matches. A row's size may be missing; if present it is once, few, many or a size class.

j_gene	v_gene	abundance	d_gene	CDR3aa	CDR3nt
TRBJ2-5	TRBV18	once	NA	CASSPNLQGTETQYF	TGTGCCAGCTCACCAAACCTACAGGGAACGGAGACCCAGTACTTC
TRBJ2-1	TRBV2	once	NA	CASRFFDEQFF	TGTGCCAGCAGGTTTTTCGATGAGCAGTTCTTC
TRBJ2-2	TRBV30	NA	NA	CAWDERLWAGELFF	TGTGCCTGGGATGAAAGACTATGGGCCGGGGAGCTGTTTTTT
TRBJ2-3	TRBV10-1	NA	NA	CASSGATDTQYF	TGCGCCAGCAGTGGGGCCACAGATACGCAGTATTTT
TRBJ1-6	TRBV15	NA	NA	CATSRDVGQRLLLRSPLHF	TGTGCCACCAGCAGAGATGTAGGACAGCGGCTTTTGTTGCGATCACCCCTCCACTTT
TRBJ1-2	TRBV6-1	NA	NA	CASSESRQWGYTF	TGTGCCAGCAGTGAATCTAGACAGTGGGGCTACACCTTC
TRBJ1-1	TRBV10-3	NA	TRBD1	CAISDSTGSAFF	TGTGCCATCAGTGATTCGACAGGGTCAGCTTTCTTT
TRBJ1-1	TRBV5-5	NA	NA	CASSLEGSRSTEAFF	TGTGCCAGCAGCTTGGAGGGGTCGAGATCCACTGAAGCTTTCTTT
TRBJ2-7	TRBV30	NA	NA	CAWRLAGPYEQYF	TGTGCCTGGAGACTCGCTGGGCCCTACGAGCAGTACTTC
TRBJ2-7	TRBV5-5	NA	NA	CASSLYGGSYEQYF	TGTGCCAGCAGCTTGTATGGCGGGTCCTACGAGCAGTACTTC
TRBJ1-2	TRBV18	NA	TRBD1	CASSPSGQGYYGYTF	TGTGCCAGCTCACCGTCGGGACAGGGTTACTATGGCTACACCTTC
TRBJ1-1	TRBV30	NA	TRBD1	CAWSPPQGWSTEAFF	TGTGCCTGGAGTCCCCCACAGGGGTGGAGCACTGAAGCTTTCTTT
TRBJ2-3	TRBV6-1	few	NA	CASSALGRGSSTDTQYF	TGTGCCAGCAGTGCCCTTGGTCGCGGCTCTAGCACAGATACGCAGTATTTT
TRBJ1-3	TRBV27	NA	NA	CASSGGASLNTIYF	TGTGCCAGCAGTGGTGGGGCTTCATTAAACACCATATATTTT
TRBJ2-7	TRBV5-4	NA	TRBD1	CASSFGQGAYHEQYF	TGTGCCAGCAGCTTTGGACAGGGCGCGTACCACGAGCAGTACTTC
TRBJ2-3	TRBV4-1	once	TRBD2	CASSQMTSGDTDTQYF	TGCGCCAGCAGCCAGATGACTAGCGGGGACACAGATACGCAGTATTTT
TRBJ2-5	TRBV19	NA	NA	CASSGIPGRETQYF	TGTGCCAGTAGTGGCATCCCAGGGCGAGAGACCCAGTACTTC
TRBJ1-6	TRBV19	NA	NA	CASSSRQVAGNSPLHF	TGTGCCAGTAGTTCAAGACAGGTGGCCGGTAATTCACCCCTCCACTTT
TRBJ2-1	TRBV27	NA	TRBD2	CASSFVGSPGGEQFF	TGTGCCAGCAGTTTCGTTGGCTCGCCGGGAGGTGAGCAGTTCTTC
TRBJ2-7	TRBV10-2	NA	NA	CASRKTQVNGEQYF	TGCGCCAGCAGGAAAACCCAGGTTAATGGGGAGCAGTACTTC
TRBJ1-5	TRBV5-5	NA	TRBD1	CASSLSNSGTANVQPQHF	TGTGCCAGCAGCTTGAGTAATAGCGGGACAGCCAATGTTCAGCCCCAGCATTTT
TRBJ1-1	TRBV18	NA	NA	CASSPMGTGLITEAFF	TGTGCCAGCTCACCAATGGGAACTGGACTGATCACTGAAGCTTTCTTT
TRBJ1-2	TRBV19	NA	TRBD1	CASVDRDYGYTF	TGTGCCAGCGTAGACAGGGACTATGGCTACACCTTC
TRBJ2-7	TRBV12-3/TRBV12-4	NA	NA	CASSSTSSYEQYF	TGTGCCAGCAGTTCCACAAGTTCCTACGAGCAGTACTTC
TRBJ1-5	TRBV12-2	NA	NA	CASRLATVGSQPQHF	TGTGCAAGTCGCTTAGCGACGGTCGGGAGTCAGCCCCAGCATTTT
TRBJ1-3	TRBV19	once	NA	CASSPGHTGNTIYF	TGTGCCAGTAGTCCCGGACATACTGGAAACACCATATATTTT
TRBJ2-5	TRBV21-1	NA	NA	CASSKVKRGSYQETQYF	TGTGCCAGCAGCAAAGTTAAGCGGGGATCGTACCAAGAGACCCAGTACTTC
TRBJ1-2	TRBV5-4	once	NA	CASSLPATNYGYTF	TGTGCCAGCAGCTTGCCAGCGACTAACTATGGCTACACCTTC
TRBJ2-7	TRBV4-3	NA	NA	CASSQDIGVGSYEQYF	TGCGCCAGCAGCCAAGATATCGGGGTCGGTTCCTACGAGCAGTACTTC
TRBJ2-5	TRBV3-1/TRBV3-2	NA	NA	CASSQGVGWAWEAQYF	TGTGCCAGCAGCCAAGGTGTTGGTTGGGCCTGGGAGGCCCAGTACTTC
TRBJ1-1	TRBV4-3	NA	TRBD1	CASSHTGPGGPEAFF	TGCGCCAGCAGCCACACTGGTCCAGGGGGTCCTGAAGCTTTCTTT
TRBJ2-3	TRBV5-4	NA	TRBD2	CASSLLTSGTDTQYF	TGTGCCAGCAGCTTGCTTACTAGCGGCACAGATACGCAGTATTTT
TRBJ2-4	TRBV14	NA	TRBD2	CASSPQGSGSEGDIQYF	TGTGCCAGCAGCCCTCAGGGTAGCGGGAGTGAAGGGGACATTCAGTACTTC
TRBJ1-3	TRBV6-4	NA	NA	CASSDPTGGDGNTIYF	TGTGCCAGCAGTGACCCGACAGGAGGTGATGGAAACACCATATATTTT
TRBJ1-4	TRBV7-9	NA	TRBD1	CASSIDRGLNEKLFF	TGTGCCAGCAGTATTGACAGGGGTCTAAATGAAAAACTGTTTTTT
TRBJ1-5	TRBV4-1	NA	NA	CASSQDRGSNQPQHF	TGCGCCAGCAGCCAAGATCGGGGAAGCAATCAGCCCCAGCATTTT